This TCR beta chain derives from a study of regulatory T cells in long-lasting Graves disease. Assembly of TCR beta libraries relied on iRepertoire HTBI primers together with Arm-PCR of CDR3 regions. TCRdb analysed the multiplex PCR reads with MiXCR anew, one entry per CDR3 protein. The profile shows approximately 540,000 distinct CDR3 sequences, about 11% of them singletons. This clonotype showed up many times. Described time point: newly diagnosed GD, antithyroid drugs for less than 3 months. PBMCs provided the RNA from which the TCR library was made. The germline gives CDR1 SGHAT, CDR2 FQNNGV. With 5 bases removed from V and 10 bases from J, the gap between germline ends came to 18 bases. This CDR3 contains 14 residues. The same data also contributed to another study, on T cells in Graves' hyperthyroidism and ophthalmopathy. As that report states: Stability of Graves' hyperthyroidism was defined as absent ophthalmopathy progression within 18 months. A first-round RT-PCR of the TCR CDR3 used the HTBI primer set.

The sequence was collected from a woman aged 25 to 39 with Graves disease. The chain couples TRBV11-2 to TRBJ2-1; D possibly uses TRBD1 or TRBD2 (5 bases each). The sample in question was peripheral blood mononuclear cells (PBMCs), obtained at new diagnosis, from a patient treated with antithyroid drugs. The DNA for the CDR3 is TGTGCCAGCAGCCCCTCCTGGACACGGGGAGAGCAGTTCTTC. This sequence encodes CASSPSWTRGEQFF.